This entry lists 4 T cell receptor beta chains sequenced from one sample in a study of blood T cell repertoires in COVID-19. Data came from immunoSEQ multiplex PCR; TCRdb stores just in-frame clones and leaves some out. The sample includes around 200,000 clones, roughly 90% of them seen just once. Sequenced: PBMCs or T cells enriched from blood (not recorded which). Every receptor here comes from a woman in her 30s who had been exposed to COVID-19.

The J gene is TRBJ2-7, the V gene TRBV28; 8 bases align to TRBD1. V gave up 5 bases and J gave up 2 bases; unmatched junction bases: 5. Germline loops: CDR1 MDHEN, CDR2 SYDVKM. The CDR3 length is 14 residues. The CDR3 DNA follows: TGTGCCAGCAGTCGACAGGGGTTCCCCTACGAGCAGTACTTC. It codes for CASSRQGFPYEQYF. The variable domain in full, completed from reference TRBV28 and TRBJ2-7, reads DVKVTQSSRYLVKRTGEKVFLECVQDMDHENMFWYRQDPGLGLRLIYFSYDVKMKEKGDIPEGYSVSREKKERFSLILESASTNQTSMYLCASSRQGFPYEQYFGPGTRLTVT.

This clone was observed once. This chain uses TRBV21-1 with TRBJ2-5; the D segment call TRBD2 is taken from the table without a DNA check. TRBV21-1 is given as a pseudogene. This CDR3 is built from 16 residues. The CDR3 DNA is TGTGCCAGCAGCAAAGAGGCTAGCGGGGGAGGGGAGACCCAGTACTTC. Amino acids: CASSKEASGGGETQYF.

The V gene is TRBV11-2, the J gene TRBJ1-3, with TRBD1 matching over 7 bases. The CDR3 extends over 16 amino acids. J lost 4 bases, V lost 1 base, and 7 bases had no gene match. Germline lookup yields CDR1 SGHAT and CDR2 FQNNGV. Here the CDR3 reads CASSLVDRLYGNTIYF. Here the CDR3 DNA reads TGTGCCAGCAGCTTAGTGGACAGGTTGTACGGAAACACCATATATTTT.

The rearrangement joins TRBV2 to TRBJ1-5; 10 bases are a match to TRBD1. Germline V gene sequence: CDR1 SNHLY, CDR2 FYNNEI. Losses at the gene ends were 5 bases for V and 6 bases for J; bases not matched to a gene: 10. There are 16 residues in the CDR3. The CDR3 protein is CASSPNPTGGSQPQHF. The CDR3 nucleotides read TGTGCCAGCAGTCCCAACCCGACAGGGGGCAGTCAGCCCCAGCATTTT.